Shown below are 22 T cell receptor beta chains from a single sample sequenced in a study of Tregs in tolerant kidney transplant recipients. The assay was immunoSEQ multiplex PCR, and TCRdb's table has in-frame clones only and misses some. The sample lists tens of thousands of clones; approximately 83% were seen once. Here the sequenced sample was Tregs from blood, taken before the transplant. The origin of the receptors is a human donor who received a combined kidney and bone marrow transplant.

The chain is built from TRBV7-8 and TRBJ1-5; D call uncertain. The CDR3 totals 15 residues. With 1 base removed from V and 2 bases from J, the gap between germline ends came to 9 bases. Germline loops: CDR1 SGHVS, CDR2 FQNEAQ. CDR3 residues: CASSLDEARNQPQHF. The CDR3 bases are TGTGCCAGCAGCTTAGATGAGGCCCGCAATCAGCCCCAGCATTTT. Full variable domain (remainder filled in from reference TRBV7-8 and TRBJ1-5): GAGVSQSPRYKVAKRGQDVALRCDPISGHVSLFWYQQALGQGPEFLTYFQNEAQLDKSGLPSDRFFAERPEGSVSTLKIQRTQQEDSAVYLCASSLDEARNQPQHFGDGTRLSIL.

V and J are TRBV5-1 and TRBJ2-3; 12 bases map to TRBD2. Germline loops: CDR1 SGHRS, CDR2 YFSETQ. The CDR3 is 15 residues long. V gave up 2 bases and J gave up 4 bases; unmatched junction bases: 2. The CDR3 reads CASSLGLAGPDTQYF. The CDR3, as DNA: TGCGCCAGCAGCTTAGGACTAGCGGGGCCAGATACGCAGTATTTT.

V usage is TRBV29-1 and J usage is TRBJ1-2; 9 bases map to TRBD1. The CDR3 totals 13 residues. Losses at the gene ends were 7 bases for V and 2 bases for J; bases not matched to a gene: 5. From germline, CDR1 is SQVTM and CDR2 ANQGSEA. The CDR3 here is CSAGQGQNYGYTF. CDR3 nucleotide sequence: TGCAGCGCGGGACAGGGACAAAACTATGGCTACACCTTC.

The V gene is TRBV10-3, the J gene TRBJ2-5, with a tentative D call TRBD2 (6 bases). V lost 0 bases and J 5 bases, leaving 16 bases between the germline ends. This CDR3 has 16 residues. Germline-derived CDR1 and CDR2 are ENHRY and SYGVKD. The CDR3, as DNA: TGTGCCATCAGTGAGTCTATGGCAGAGGCGGGGGAGACCCAGTACTTC. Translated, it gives CAISESMAEAGETQYF.

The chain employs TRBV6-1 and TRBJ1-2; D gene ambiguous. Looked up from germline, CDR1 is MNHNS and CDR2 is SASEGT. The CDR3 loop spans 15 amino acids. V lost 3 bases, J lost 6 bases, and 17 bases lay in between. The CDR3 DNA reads TGTGCCAGCAGTGATCAGCTCGGGAGTTGGAATGGCTACACCTTC. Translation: CASSDQLGSWNGYTF.

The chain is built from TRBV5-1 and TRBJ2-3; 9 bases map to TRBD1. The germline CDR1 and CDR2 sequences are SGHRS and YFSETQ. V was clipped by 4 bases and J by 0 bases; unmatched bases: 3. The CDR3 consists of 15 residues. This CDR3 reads CASSLTGGSTDTQYF. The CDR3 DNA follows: TGCGCCAGCAGCCTGACAGGGGGAAGCACAGATACGCAGTATTTT.

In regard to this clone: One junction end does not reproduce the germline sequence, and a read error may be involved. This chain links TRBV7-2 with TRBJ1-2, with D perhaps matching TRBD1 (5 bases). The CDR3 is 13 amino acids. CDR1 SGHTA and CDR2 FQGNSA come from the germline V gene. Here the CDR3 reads CASSPYQGVKMAF. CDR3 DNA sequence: TGTGCCAGCAGCCCCTATCAGGGAGTAAAAATGGCCTTC.

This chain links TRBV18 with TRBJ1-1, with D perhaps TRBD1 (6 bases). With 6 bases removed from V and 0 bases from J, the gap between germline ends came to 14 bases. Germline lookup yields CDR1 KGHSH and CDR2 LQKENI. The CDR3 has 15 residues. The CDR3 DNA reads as TGTGCCAGCTCGGCGGGACGGACAGTGAACACTGAAGCTTTCTTT. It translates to CASSAGRTVNTEAFF. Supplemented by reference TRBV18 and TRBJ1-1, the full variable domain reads NAGVMQNPRHLVRRRGQEARLRCSPMKGHSHVYWYRQLPEEGLKFMVYLQKENIIDESGMPKERFSAEFPKEGPSILRIQQVVRGDSAAYFCASSAGRTVNTEAFFGQGTRLTVV.

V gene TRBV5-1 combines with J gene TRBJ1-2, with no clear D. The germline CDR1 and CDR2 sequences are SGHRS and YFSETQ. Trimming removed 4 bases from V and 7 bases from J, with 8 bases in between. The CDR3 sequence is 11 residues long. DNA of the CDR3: TGCGCCAGCAGCATGGGAAGTGGCTACACCTTC. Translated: CASSMGSGYTF.

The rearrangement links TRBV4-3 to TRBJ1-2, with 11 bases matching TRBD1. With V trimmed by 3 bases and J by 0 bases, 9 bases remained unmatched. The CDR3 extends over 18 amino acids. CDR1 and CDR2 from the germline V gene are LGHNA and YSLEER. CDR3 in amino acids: CASSQARTGGWTNYGYTF. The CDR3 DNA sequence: TGCGCCAGCAGCCAGGCGAGGACAGGGGGCTGGACTAACTATGGCTACACCTTC.

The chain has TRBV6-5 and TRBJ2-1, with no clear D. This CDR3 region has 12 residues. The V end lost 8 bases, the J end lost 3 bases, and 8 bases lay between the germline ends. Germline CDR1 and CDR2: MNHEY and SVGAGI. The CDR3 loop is CASGRVYNEQFF. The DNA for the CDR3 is TGTGCCAGCGGGCGAGTCTACAATGAGCAGTTCTTC.

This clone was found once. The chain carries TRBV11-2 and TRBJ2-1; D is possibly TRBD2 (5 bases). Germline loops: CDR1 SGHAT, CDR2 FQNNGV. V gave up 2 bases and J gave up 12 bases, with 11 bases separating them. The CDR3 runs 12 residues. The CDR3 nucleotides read TGTGCCAGCAGCTTACTTCCGGAGGTGCAGTTCTTC. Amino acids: CASSLLPEVQFF.

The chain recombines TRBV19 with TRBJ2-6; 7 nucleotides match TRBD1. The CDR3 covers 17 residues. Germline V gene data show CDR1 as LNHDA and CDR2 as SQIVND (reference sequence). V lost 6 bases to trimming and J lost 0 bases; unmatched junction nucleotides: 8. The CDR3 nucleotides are TGTGCCAGTAGCGGGACAGCCTCCATCTCTGGGGCCAACGTCCTGACTTTC. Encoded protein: CASSGTASISGANVLTF.

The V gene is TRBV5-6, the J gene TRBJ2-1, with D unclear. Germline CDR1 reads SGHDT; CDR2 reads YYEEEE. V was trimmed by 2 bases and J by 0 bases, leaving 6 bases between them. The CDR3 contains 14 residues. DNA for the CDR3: TGTGCCAGCAGCTTACTGATCTCCTACAATGAGCAGTTCTTC. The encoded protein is CASSLLISYNEQFF.

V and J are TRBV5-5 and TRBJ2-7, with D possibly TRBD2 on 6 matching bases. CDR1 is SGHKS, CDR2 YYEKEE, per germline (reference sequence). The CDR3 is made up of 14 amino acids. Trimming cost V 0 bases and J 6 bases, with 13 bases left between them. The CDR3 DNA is TGTGCCAGCAGCTTGGTTGGGGGGATAGCCGAGCAGTACTTC. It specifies CASSLVGGIAEQYF. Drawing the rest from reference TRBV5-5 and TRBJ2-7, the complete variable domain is DAGVTQSPTHLIKTRGQQVTLRCSPISGHKSVSWYQQVLGQGPQFIFQYYEKEERGRGNFPDRFSARQFPNYSSELNVNALLLGDSALYLCASSLVGGIAEQYFGPGTRLTVT.

The CDR3 DNA follows: TGCGCCAGCAGCTTGGTACCGGGTCAGCCCCAGCATTTT. This translates into CASSLVPGQPQHF. The chain employs TRBV5-1 and TRBJ1-5; D is undetermined. This CDR3 has 13 amino acids. Germline loops: CDR1 SGHRS, CDR2 YFSETQ. V was pared by 0 bases and J by 6 bases, with 7 bases between.

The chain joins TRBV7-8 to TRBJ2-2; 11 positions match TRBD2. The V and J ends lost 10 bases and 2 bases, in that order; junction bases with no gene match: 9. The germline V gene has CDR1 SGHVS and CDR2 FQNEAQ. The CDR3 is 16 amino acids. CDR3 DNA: TGTGCCACCAAAACGGGACTAGCGGCCAACACCGGGGAGCTGTTTTTT. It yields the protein CATKTGLAANTGELFF.

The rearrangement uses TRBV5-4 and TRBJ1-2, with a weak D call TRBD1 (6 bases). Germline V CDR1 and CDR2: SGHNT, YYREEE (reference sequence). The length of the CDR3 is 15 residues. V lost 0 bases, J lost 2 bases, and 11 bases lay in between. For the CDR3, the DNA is TGTGCCAGCAGCTTGGCCGCAGGGACAAACTATGGCTACACCTTC. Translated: CASSLAAGTNYGYTF. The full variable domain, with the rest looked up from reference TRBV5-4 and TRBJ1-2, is ETGVTQSPTHLIKTRGQQVTLRCSSQSGHNTVSWYQQALGQGPQFIFQYYREEENGRGNFPPRFSGLQFPNYSSELNVNALELDDSALYLCASSLAAGTNYGYTFGSGTRLTVV.

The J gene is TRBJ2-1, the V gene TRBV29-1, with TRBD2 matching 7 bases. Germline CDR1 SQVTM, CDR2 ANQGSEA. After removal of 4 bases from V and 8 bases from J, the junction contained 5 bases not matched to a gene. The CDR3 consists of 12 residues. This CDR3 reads CSVGLGRDEQFF. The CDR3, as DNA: TGCAGCGTTGGTCTGGGGAGGGATGAGCAGTTCTTC.

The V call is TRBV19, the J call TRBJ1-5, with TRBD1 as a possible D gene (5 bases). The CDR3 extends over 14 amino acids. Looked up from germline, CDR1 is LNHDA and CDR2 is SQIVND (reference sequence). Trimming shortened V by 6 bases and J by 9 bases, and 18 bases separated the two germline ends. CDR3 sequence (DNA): TGTGCCAGTAGGCACCCTTGGGGGGGAAGGCCCCAGCATTTT. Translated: CASRHPWGGRPQHF. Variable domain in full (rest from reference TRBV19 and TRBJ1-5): DGGITQSPKYLFRKEGQNVTLSCEQNLNHDAMYWYRQDPGQGLRLIYYSQIVNDFQKGDIAEGYSVSREKKESFPLTVTSAQKNPTAFYLCASRHPWGGRPQHFGDGTRLSIL.

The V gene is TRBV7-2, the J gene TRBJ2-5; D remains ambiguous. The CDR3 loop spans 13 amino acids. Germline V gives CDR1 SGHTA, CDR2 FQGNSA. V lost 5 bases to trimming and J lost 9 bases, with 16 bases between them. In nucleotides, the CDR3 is TGTGCCAGCAGCCCCTGGCAGGTTGAGGCCCAGTACTTC. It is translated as CASSPWQVEAQYF.

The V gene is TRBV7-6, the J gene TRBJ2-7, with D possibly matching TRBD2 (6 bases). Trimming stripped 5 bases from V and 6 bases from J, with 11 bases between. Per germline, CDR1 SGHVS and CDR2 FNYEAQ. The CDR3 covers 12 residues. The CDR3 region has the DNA TGTGCCAGCAGCCTGACCGGGGGCGAGCAGTACTTC. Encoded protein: CASSLTGGEQYF.